This T cell receptor beta chain was profiled in a study of OX40 agonist ivuxolimab in advanced cancers. Overall study: Patients received the agonistic anti-OX40 (CD134) antibody ivuxolimab.

This clone was seen a single time. The table came from immunoSEQ multiplex PCR; TCRdb's copy has only in-frame clones and leaves some out. Here the sample spans over 80,000 clones, about 89% being singletons. The CDR3 runs to 19 residues. The ends lost 0 bases at V and 0 bases at J; junction bases unmatched: 9. Per germline, CDR1 SGHVS and CDR2 FQNEAQ. Blood sampling took place at baseline, cycle 4 day 1, and cycle 7 day 1. This chain joins TRBV7-8 and TRBJ2-1, with TRBD2 matching over 9 bases. The source of this sequence is an adult with an advanced solid tumor such as melanoma, head and neck, liver or kidney cancer. The sample consisted of CD4+ or CD8+ T cells sorted from blood, taken in a trial of the OX40 agonist ivuxolimab. The CDR3 sequence: CASSLAGSGGPSSYNEQFF. CDR3 sequence (DNA): TGTGCCAGCAGCTTAGCAGGTAGCGGGGGCCCTAGCTCCTACAATGAGCAGTTCTTC.